In this sample, the clone carrying this T cell receptor (beta chain) turned up once. The data originate from a study of control samples from healthy donors and cancer patients. This table comes from immunoSEQ multiplex PCR, and its TCRdb copy is limited to in-frame clones, with some not included. The sample consists of about 130,000 clones, about 95% of them appearing once. The sample was blood. The receptor comes from a man aged 25 to 45 in good health.

The CDR3 nucleotides read TGTGCCAGCATGCTACAGGGGGGGAACGAGCAGTACTTC. This codes for CASMLQGGNEQYF. This chain joins TRBV28 and TRBJ2-7; the D gene is possibly TRBD1 (8 bases). The germline CDR1 and CDR2 sequences are MDHEN and SYDVKM. The V end was cut by 7 bases, the J end by 5 bases, with 15 bases between. The CDR3 spans 13 residues.